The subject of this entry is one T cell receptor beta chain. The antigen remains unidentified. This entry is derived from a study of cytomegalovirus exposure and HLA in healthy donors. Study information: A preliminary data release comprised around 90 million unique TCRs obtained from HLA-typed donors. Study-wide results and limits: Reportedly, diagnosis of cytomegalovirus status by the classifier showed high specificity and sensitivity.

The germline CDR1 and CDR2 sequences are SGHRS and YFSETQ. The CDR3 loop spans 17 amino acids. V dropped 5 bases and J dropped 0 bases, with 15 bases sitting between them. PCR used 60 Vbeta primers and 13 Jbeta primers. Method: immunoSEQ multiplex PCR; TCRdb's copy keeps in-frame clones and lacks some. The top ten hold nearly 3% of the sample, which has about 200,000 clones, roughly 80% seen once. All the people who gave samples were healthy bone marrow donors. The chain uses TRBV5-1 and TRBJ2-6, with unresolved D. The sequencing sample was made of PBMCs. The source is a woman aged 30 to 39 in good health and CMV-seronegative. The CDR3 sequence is CASRAPPHYSGANVLTF. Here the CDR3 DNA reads TGCGCCAGCAGGGCCCCTCCTCATTACTCTGGGGCCAACGTCCTGACTTTC.